What follows are 13 T cell receptor beta chains derived from one specimen sequenced in a study of control samples from healthy donors and cancer patients. The protocol was immunoSEQ multiplex PCR, while the TCRdb copy is restricted to in-frame clones and leaves out a portion. The profile shows 93,000 or so clones, about 89% of them singletons. The sequenced material came from PBMCs. The receptor source for this set is a man aged 60-69 years with lung cancer.

The rearrangement links TRBV6-5 to TRBJ2-2; D might be TRBD1 (5 bases). V lost 6 bases and J 4 bases, leaving 15 bases between the germline ends. From germline, CDR1 is MNHEY and CDR2 SVGAGI. This CDR3 spans 15 amino acids. CDR3 residues: CASRGPRVTTGELFF. The CDR3 nucleotides read TGTGCCAGCAGAGGACCCAGGGTCACCACCGGGGAGCTGTTTTTT.

The chain combines TRBV5-1 with TRBJ2-5; D not resolved. V shed 0 bases and J shed 5 bases, with 8 bases lying between them. This CDR3 has 13 amino acids. Looked up from germline, CDR1 is SGHRS and CDR2 is YFSETQ. The CDR3 here is CASSLEVVETQYF. CDR3 nucleotides: TGCGCCAGCAGCTTGGAAGTTGTGGAGACCCAGTACTTC.

J is TRBJ2-2 and V is TRBV10-3; D perhaps matches TRBD1 (5 bases). The CDR3 runs 16 residues. Trimming left V 0 bases short and J 5 bases short, with 13 bases between. Germline loops: CDR1 ENHRY, CDR2 SYGVKD. The CDR3: CAISESDGRVTGELFF. The DNA for the CDR3 is TGTGCCATCAGTGAGTCGGATGGCAGGGTAACCGGGGAGCTGTTTTTT.

CDR3: CATSRDSNTGVGNQPQHF. DNA of the CDR3: TGTGCCACCAGCAGAGATTCGAATACGGGGGTCGGCAATCAGCCCCAGCATTTT. V usage is TRBV15 and J usage is TRBJ1-5, with D perhaps matching TRBD1 (5 bases). This CDR3 is built from 18 residues. V was shortened by 0 bases and J by 2 bases, with 17 bases between the two germline ends. Germline V CDR1 and CDR2: LNHNV, YYDKDF (reference sequence).

The chain has TRBV3-1 (or the pseudogene TRBV3-2) and TRBJ2-4; no clear D gene. The germline V and J ends were trimmed by 0 bases and 6 bases, with 9 bases remaining between them. This CDR3 has 14 amino acids. Germline CDR1 reads LGHDT; CDR2 reads YNNKEL (reference sequence). The CDR3 DNA follows: TGTGCCAGCAGCCAAGATTACTCAGGAAACATTCAGTACTTC. Protein product: CASSQDYSGNIQYF.

The chain uses TRBV10-1 and TRBJ2-1, with TRBD1 matching over 7 bases. From germline, CDR1 is WNHNN and CDR2 SYGVQD (reference sequence). J lost 12 bases, V lost 3 bases, and 5 bases had no gene match. The CDR3 extends over 12 amino acids. The CDR3 region is CASSDKQGLQFF. In nucleotides, the CDR3 is TGCGCCAGCAGTGATAAACAGGGGCTGCAGTTCTTC.

The chain couples TRBV5-1 to TRBJ1-4; D is perhaps TRBD1 (6 bases). The germline CDR1 and CDR2 sequences are SGHRS and YFSETQ. The CDR3 has 14 residues. V lost 3 bases and J 7 bases, leaving 13 bases between the germline ends. CDR3 coding DNA: TGCGCCAGCAGCTCAGAACAGGGTGGTGAAAAACTGTTTTTT. As protein: CASSSEQGGEKLFF.

This clone was detected only a few times. This chain connects TRBV5-1 to TRBJ2-1; maybe TRBD2 (5 bases). Deletions cut 2 bases from V and 6 bases from J, with 12 bases between. The CDR3 has 14 residues. The germline V gene encodes CDR1 SGHRS and CDR2 YFSETQ. The DNA for the CDR3 is TGCGCCAGCAGCTTTAAAGGAGGCAGCAATGAGCAGTTCTTC. Protein product: CASSFKGGSNEQFF.

The chain carries TRBV24-1 and TRBJ1-5; TRBD1 matches 7 bases. The CDR3 loop spans 16 amino acids. CDR1 is KGHDR, CDR2 SFDVKD, per germline. V gave up 1 base and J gave up 3 bases; unmatched junction bases: 5. The CDR3 reads CATSDFGTEFNQPQHF. Written as DNA, the CDR3 is TGTGCCACCAGTGATTTTGGGACAGAATTCAATCAGCCCCAGCATTTT.

The chain is built from TRBV10-1 and TRBJ2-7; D ambiguous. Trimming cost V 3 bases and J 5 bases, with 11 bases left between them. The CDR3 loop spans 13 amino acids. Germline CDR1 reads WNHNN; CDR2 reads SYGVQD (reference sequence). Here the CDR3 reads CASSEIGDDEQYF. In DNA form, the CDR3 reads TGCGCCAGCAGTGAAATAGGTGACGACGAGCAGTACTTC.

The gene calls are TRBV7-6 and TRBJ2-5, with 8 bases aligning to TRBD2. The ends lost 5 bases at V and 4 bases at J; junction bases unmatched: 12. CDR1 is SGHVS, CDR2 FNYEAQ, per germline. The CDR3 sequence is 16 residues long. CDR3 region: CASSPRLASGPETQYF. The CDR3 bases are TGTGCCAGCAGCCCGAGACTAGCGAGTGGCCCAGAGACCCAGTACTTC.

The chain has TRBV5-5 and TRBJ2-5, with D tentatively TRBD2 (6 bases). The CDR3 runs to 15 residues. Trimming cost V 2 bases and J 2 bases, with 13 bases left between them. The germline gives CDR1 SGHKS, CDR2 YYEKEE (reference sequence). The CDR3 bases are TGTGCCAGCAGCTTACGATCCGGGACTCAAGAGACCCAGTACTTC. Protein product: CASSLRSGTQETQYF.

The rearrangement joins TRBV7-9 to TRBJ1-6, with D tentatively TRBD1 (5 bases). CDR3 length equals 17 residues. Germline CDR1 is SEHNR and CDR2 is FQNEAQ (reference sequence). V was shortened by 3 bases and J by 5 bases, with 17 bases between the two germline ends. In DNA form, the CDR3 reads TGTGCCAGCAGCTTCGTAACACCCGGGACTGATAATTCACCCCTCCACTTT. It yields the protein CASSFVTPGTDNSPLHF.